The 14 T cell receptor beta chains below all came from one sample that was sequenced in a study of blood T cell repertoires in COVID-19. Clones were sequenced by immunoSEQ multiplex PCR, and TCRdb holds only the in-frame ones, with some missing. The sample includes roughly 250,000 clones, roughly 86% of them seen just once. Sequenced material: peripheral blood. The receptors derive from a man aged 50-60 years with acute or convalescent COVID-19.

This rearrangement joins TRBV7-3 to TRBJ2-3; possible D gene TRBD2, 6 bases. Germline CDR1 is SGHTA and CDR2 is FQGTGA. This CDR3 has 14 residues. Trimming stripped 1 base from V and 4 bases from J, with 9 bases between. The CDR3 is CASSLIPSADTQYF. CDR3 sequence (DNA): TGTGCCAGCAGCTTAATTCCTAGCGCAGATACGCAGTATTTT. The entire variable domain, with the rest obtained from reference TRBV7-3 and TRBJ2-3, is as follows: GAGVSQTPSNKVTEKGKYVELRCDPISGHTALYWYRQSLGQGPEFLIYFQGTGAADDSGLPNDRFFAVRPEGSVSTLKIQRTERGDSAVYLCASSLIPSADTQYFGPGTRLTVL.

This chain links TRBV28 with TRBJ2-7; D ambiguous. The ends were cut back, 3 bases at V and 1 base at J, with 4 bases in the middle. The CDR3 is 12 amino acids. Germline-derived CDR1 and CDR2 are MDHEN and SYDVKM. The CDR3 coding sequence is TGTGCCAGCAGTTTTAGTTCCTACGAGCAGTACTTC. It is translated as CASSFSSYEQYF.

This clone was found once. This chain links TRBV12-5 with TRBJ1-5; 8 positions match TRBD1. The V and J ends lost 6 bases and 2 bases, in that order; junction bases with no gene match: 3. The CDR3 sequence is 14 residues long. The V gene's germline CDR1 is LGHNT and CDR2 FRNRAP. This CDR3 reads CASGPTGGNQPQHF. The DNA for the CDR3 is TGTGCTAGTGGCCCGACAGGGGGCAATCAGCCCCAGCATTTT.

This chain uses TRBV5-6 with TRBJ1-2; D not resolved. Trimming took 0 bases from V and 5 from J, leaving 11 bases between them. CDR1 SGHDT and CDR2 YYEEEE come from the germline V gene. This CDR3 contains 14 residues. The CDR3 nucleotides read TGTGCCAGCAGCTTGGATTGGGAGATATATGGCTACACCTTC. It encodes CASSLDWEIYGYTF.

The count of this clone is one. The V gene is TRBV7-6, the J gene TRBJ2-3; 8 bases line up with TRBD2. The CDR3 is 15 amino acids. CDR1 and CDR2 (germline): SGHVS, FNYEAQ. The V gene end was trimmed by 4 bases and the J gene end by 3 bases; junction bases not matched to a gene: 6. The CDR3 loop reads CASSSHSGVTDTQYF. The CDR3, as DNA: TGTGCCAGCAGCTCCCATAGCGGGGTGACAGATACGCAGTATTTT. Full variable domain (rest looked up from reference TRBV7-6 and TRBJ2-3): GAGVSQSPRYKVTKRGQDVALRCDPISGHVSLYWYRQALGQGPEFLTYFNYEAQQDKSGLPNDRFSAERPEGSISTLTIQRTEQRDSAMYRCASSSHSGVTDTQYFGPGTRLTVL.

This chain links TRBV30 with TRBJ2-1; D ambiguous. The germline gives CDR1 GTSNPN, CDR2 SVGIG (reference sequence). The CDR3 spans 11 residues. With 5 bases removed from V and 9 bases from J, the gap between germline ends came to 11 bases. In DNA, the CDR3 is TGTGCCTGGGGAACGGCGGTTGAGCAGTTCTTC. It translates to CAWGTAVEQFF. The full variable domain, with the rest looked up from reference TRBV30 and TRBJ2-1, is SQTIHQWPATLVQPVGSPLSLECTVEGTSNPNLYWYRQAAGRGLQLLFYSVGIGQISSEVPQNLSASRPQDRQFILSSKKLLLSDSGFYLCAWGTAVEQFFGPGTRLTVL.

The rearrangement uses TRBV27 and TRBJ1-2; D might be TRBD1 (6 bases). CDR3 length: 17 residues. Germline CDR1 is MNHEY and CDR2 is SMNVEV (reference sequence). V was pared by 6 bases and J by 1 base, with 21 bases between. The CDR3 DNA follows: TGTGCCAGCAGACAATACGGACAGCCTACCCTTAACTATGGCTACACCTTC. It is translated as CASRQYGQPTLNYGYTF.

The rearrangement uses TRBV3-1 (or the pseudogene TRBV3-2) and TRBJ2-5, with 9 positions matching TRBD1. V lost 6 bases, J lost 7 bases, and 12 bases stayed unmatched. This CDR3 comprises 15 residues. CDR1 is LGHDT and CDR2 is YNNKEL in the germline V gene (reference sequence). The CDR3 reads CASSLWTGARSTQYF. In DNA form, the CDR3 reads TGTGCCAGCAGTCTGTGGACAGGGGCGCGGTCGACCCAGTACTTC.

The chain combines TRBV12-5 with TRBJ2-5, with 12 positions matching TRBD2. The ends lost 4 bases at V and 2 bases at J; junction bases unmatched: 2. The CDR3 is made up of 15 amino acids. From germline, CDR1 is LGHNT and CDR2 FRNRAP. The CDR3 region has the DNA TGTGCTAGTGGTTCCGGACTAGCGGGGCAAGAGACCCAGTACTTC. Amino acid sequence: CASGSGLAGQETQYF.

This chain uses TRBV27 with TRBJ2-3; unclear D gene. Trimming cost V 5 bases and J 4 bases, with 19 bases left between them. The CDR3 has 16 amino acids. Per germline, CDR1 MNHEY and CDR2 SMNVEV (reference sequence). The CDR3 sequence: CASSHRLFSEADTQYF. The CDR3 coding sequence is TGTGCCAGCAGTCACCGACTGTTCTCTGAGGCAGATACGCAGTATTTT.

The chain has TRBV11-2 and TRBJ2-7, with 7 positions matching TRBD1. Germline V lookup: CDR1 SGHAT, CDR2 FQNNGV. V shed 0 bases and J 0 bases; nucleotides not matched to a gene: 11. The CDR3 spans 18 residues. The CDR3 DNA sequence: TGTGCCAGCAGCTTAGATCCTCTAAGACAGGGAAGCTCCTACGAGCAGTACTTC. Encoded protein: CASSLDPLRQGSSYEQYF.

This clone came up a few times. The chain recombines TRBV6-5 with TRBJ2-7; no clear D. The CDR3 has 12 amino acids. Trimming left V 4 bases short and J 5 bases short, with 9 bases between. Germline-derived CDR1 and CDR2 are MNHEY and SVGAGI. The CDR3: CASSSLEDEQYF. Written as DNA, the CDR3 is TGTGCCAGCAGTTCCCTTGAGGACGAGCAGTACTTC.

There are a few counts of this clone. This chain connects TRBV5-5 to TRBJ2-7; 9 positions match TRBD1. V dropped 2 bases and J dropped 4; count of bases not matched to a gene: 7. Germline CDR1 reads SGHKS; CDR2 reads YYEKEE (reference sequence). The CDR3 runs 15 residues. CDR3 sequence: CASSFQQGAIYEQYF. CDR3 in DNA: TGTGCCAGCAGCTTCCAACAGGGGGCGATTTACGAGCAGTACTTC.

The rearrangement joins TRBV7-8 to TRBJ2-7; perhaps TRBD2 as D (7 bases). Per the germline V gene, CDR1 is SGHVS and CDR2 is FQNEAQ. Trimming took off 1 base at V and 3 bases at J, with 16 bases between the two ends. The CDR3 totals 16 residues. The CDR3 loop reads CASSLEGGGRIYEQYF. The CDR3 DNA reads TGTGCCAGCAGCTTAGAGGGGGGAGGGAGGATCTACGAGCAGTACTTC.